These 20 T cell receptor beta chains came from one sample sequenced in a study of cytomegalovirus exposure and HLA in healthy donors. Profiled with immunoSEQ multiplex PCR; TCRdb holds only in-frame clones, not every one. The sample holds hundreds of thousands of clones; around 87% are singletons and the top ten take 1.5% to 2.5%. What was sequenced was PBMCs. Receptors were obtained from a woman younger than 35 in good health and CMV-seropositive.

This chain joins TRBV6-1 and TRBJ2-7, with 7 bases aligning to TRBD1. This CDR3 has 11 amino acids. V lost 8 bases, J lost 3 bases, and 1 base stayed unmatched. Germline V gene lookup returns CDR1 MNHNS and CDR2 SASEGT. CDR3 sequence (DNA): TGTGCCAGCTGGACAGGCTACGAGCAGTACTTC. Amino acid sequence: CASWTGYEQYF.

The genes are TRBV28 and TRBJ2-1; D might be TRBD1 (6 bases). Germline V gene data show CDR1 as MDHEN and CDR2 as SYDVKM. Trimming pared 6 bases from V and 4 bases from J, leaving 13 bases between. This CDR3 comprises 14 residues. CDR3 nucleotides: TGTGCCAGCAGGACACAGGGTCGATACAATGAGCAGTTCTTC. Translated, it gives CASRTQGRYNEQFF.

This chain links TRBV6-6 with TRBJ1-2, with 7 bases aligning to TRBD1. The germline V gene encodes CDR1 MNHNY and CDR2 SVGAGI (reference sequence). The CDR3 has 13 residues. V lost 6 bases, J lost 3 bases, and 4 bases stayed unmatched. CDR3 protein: CASSPDRDYGYTF. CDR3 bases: TGTGCCAGCAGCCCCGACAGGGACTATGGCTACACCTTC.

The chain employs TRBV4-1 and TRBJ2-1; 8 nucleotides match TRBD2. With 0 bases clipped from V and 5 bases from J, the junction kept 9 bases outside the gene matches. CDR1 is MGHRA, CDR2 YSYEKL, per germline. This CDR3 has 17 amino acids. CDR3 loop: CASSQDQGSGANNEQFF. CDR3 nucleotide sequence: TGCGCCAGCAGCCAAGATCAAGGTAGCGGGGCAAACAATGAGCAGTTCTTC.

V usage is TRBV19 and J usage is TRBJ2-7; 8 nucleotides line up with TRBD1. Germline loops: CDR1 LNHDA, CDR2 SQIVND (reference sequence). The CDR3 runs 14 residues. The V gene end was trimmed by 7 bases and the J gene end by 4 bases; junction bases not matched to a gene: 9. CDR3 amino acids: CASNPGQGDYEQYF. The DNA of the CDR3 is TGTGCCAGTAATCCCGGACAGGGAGATTACGAGCAGTACTTC.

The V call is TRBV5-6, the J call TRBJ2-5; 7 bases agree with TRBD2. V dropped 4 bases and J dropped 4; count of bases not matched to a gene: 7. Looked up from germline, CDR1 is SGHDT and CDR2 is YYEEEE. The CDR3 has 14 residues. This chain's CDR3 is CASSKTSAGETQYF. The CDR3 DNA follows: TGTGCCAGCAGCAAAACTAGCGCCGGAGAGACCCAGTACTTC.

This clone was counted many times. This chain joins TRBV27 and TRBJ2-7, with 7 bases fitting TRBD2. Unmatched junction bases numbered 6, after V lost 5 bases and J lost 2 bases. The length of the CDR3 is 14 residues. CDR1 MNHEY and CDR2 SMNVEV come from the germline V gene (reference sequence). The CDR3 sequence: CASSLSGNTYEQYF. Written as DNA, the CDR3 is TGTGCCAGCAGTCTCAGCGGGAACACCTACGAGCAGTACTTC.

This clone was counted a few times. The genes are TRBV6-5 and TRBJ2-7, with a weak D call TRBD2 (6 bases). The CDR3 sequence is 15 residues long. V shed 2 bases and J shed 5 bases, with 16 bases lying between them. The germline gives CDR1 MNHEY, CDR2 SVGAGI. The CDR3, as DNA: TGTGCCAGCAGTTACGCGGGACGCATTGAGGACGAGCAGTACTTC. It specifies CASSYAGRIEDEQYF.

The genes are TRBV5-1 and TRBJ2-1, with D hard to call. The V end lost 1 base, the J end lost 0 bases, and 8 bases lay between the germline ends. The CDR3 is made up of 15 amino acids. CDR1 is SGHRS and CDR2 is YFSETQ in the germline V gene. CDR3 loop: CASSLREFSYNEQFF. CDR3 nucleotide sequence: TGCGCCAGCAGCTTGCGTGAGTTCTCCTACAATGAGCAGTTCTTC.

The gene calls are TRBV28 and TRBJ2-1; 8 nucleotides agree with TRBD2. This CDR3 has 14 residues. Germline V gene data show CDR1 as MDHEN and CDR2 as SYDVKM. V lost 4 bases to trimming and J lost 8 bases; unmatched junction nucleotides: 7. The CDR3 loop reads CASSSPGLVDEQFF. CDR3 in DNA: TGTGCCAGCAGTTCTCCGGGACTAGTCGATGAGCAGTTCTTC.

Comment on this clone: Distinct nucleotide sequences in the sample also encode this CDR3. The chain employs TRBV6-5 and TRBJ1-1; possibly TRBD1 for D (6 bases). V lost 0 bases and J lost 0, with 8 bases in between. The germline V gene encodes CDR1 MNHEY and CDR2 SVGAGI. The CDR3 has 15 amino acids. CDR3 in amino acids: CASSYSTGLNTEAFF. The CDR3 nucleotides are TGTGCCAGCAGTTACTCGACAGGCTTGAACACTGAAGCTTTCTTT.

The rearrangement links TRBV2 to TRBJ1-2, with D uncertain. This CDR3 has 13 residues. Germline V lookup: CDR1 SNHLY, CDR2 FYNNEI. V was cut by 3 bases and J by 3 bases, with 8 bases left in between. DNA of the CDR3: TGTGCCAGCAGTGATGAGGGCCACTATGGCTACACCTTC. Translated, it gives CASSDEGHYGYTF.

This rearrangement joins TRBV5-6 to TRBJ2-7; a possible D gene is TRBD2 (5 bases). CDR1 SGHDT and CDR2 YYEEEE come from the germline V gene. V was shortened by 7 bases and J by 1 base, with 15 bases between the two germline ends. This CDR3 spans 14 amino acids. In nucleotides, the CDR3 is TGTGCCAGCCGAAGAGCAGCGGAATCCTACGAGCAGTACTTC. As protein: CASRRAAESYEQYF.

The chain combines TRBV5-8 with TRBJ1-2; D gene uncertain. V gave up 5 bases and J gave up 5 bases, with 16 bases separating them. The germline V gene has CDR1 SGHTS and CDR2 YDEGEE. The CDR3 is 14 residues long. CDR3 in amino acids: CASRILNSGYGYTF. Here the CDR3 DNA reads TGTGCCAGCAGAATTTTAAATTCGGGTTATGGCTACACCTTC.

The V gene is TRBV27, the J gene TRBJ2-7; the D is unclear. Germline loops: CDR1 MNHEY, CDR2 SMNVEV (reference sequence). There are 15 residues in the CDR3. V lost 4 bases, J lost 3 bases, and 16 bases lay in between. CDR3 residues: CASSSLVTEHYEQYF. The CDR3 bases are TGTGCCAGCAGTTCCCTCGTGACTGAGCACTACGAGCAGTACTTC.

This CDR3 is CASRTGRSTYEQYF. In DNA form, the CDR3 reads TGTGCCAGCAGGACCGGGAGGTCAACCTACGAGCAGTACTTC. V is TRBV6-5 and J is TRBJ2-7; TRBD2 matches at 7 bases. V lost 6 bases, J lost 2 bases, and 7 bases stayed unmatched. The CDR3 contains 14 residues. The germline gives CDR1 MNHEY, CDR2 SVGAGI.

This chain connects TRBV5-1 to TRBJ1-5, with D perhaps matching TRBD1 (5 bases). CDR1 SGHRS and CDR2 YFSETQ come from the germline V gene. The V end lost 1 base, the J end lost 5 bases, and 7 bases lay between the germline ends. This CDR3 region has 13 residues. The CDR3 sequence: CASSLIGDQPQHF. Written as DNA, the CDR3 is TGCGCCAGCAGCTTGATAGGGGATCAGCCCCAGCATTTT. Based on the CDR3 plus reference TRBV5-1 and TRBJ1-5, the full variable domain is KAGVTQTPRYLIKTRGQQVTLSCSPISGHRSVSWYQQTPGQGLQFLFEYFSETQRNKGNFPGRFSGRQFSNSRSEMNVSTLELGDSALYLCASSLIGDQPQHFGDGTRLSIL.

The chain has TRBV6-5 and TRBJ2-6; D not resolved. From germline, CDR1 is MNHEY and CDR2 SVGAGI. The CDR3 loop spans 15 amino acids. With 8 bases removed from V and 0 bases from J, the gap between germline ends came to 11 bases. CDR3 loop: CASFPLSSGANVLTF. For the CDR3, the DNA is TGTGCCAGCTTCCCCCTCAGCTCTGGGGCCAACGTCCTGACTTTC.

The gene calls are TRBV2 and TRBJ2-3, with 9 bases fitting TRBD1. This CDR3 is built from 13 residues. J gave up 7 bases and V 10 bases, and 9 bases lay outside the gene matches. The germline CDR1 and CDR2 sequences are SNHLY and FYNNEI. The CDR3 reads CATLGQGTNTQYF. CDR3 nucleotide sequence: TGTGCCACCCTCGGACAGGGGACAAATACGCAGTATTTT.

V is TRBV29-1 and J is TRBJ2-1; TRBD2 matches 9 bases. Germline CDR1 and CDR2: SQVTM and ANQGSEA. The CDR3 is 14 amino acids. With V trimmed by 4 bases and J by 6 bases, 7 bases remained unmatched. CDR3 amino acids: CSVAPSGRSNEQFF. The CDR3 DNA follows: TGCAGCGTTGCCCCCAGCGGGAGGTCCAATGAGCAGTTCTTC.